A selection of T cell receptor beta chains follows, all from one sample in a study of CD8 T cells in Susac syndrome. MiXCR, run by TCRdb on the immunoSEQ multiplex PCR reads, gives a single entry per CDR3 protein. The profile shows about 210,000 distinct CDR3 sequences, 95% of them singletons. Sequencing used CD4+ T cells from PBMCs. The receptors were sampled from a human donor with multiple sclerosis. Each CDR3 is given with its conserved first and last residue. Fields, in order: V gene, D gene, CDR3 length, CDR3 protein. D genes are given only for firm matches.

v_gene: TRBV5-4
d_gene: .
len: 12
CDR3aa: CASSRGRDIQYF

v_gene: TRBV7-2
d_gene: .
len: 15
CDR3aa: CASRLSPDTYTEAFF

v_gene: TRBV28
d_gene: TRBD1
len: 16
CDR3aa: CASSATGGQPLSTQYF

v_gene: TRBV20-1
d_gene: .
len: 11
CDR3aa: CSAVAGTEAFF

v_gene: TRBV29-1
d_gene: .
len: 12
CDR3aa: CSVADFNQPQHF

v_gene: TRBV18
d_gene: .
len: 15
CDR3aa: CASSPLPDIGYEQYF

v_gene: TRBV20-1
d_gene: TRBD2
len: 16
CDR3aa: CSARVPSGLAKNIQYF

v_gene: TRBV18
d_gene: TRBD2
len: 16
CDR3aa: CASSPNQRERSGELFF

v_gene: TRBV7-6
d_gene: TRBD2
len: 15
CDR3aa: CASSLARRGIYEQYF

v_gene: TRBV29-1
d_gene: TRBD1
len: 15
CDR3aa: CSVEDLQGEAYEQYF

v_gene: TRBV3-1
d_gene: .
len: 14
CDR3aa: CASSQGASNYGYTF

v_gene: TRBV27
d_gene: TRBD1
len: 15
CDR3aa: CASRAMDRTFTEAFF

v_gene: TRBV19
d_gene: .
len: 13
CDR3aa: CASRTAGTDTQYF

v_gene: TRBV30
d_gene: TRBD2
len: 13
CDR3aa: CAWGGLYSYEQYF

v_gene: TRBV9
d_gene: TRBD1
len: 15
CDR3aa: CASSNRTGRNSPLHF

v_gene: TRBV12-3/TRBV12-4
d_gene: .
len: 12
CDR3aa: CASSLYNGEQYF

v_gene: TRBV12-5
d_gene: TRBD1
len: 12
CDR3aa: CASGSSTGTSTF

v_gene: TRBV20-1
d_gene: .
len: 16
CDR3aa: CSASVASASSYNEQFF

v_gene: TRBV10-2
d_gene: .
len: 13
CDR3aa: CASSDPAGVQNSF

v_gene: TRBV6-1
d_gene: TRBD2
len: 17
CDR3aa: CASRRLAGERVTDTQYF

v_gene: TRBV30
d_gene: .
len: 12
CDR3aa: CAWSPTYNEQFF

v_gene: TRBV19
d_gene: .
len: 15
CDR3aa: CASSIVNRNTGELFF

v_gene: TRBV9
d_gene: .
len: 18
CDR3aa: CASSSRQGGRGNTDTQYF

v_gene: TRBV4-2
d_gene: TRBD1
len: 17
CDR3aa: CASSQEGTAINYNEQFF

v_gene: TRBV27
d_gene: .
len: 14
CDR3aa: CASSLGTRTYEQYF

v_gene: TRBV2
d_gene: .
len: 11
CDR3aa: CASSEAGGYTF

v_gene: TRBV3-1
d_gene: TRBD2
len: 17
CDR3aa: CASSLRTSGRIGDEQFF

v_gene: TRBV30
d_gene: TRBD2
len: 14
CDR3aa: CAWSGLAGLYEQYF

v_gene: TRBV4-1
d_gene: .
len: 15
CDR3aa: CASSQGTVMNTEAFF

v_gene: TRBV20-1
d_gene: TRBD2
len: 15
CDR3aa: CSARHPSGRGETQYF

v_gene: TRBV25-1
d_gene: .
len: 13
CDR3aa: CASSAGSNYGYTF

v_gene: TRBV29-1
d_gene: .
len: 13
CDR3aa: CSVAGVNTGELFF

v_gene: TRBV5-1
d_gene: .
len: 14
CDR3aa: CASSLPSYNSPLHF

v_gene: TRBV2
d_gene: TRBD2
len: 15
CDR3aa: CASSEGTSSTDTQYF

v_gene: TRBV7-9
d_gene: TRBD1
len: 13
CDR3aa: CASSLSGGNGYTF

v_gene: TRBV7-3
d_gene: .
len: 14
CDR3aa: CASSLAPANQGYTF

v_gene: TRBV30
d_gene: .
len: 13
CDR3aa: CAWSLGTNTEAFF

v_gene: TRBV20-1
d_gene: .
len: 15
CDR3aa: CSARDPRLINDKLFF

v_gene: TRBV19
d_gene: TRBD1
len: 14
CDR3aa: CASQDRGSNQPQHF

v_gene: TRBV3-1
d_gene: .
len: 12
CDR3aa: CASSQWYNEQFF

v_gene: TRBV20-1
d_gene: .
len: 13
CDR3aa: CSASGNAPIEQYF

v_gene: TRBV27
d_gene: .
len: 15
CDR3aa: CASRGSRATADTQYF

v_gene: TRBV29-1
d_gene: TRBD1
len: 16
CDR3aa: CSVAETGTASNQPQHF

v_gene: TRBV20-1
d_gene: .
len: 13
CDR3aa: CSARVDGPETQYF

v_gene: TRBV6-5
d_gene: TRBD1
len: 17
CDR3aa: CASRLDSTGLSYNEQFF

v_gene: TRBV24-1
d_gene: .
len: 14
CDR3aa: CATSDSTVQETQYF

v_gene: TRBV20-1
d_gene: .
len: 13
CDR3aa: CSAVGRTPETQYF

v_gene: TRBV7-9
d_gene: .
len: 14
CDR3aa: CASSPQGSNSPLHF

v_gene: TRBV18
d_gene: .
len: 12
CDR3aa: CASSPVKYGYTF

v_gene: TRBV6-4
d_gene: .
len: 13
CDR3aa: CASSEQVGREQYF

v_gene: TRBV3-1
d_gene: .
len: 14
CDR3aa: CASSPQGRNYGYTF

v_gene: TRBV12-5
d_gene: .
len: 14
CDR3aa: CASGPDRLQETQYF

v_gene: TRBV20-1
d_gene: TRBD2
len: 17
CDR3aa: CSARDRSGRANGNEQFF

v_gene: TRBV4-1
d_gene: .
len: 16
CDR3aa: CASSQPPRGLDQPQHF

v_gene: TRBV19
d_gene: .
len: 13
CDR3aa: CASSRGDGYEQYF

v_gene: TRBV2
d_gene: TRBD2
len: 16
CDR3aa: CASNGLAGLSYNEQFF